This T cell receptor beta chain was identified during a study of T-cell reconstitution after alpha-beta-depleted transplantation in children. Broader study findings: Where alpha-beta T cells came from about two months after transplant was reportedly several hundred expanded graft clones. One year post-transplant, T-cell counts and diversity were largely derived from T cells produced anew. There were some patients whose high TCRbeta diversity at day 60 came from surviving recipient T cells and thymic progenitors.

This clonotype was observed many times. Its cognate antigen is unknown. A TCRbeta library incorporating unique molecular identifiers was prepared. Via MiXCR, TCRdb re-called the PCR reads, giving one row per CDR3 protein. In the table there are some 300,000 distinct CDR3 sequences, less than 9.5% of which are singletons. The germline V gene has CDR1 MRHNA and CDR2 SNTAGT. This CDR3 has 14 residues. Trimming took 0 bases from V and 6 from J, leaving 8 bases between them. The receptor was derived from a female patient aged 2-10 years who had a stem cell transplant for Fanconi anemia, so the T cells may come from the graft donor. Sample: peripheral blood, taken 360 days after TCRalphabeta/CD19-depleted stem cell transplant. The chain links TRBV6-4 to TRBJ2-2, with D uncertain. Here the CDR3 reads CASSDSEDAGELFF. CDR3 nucleotide sequence: TGTGCCAGCAGTGACTCCGAAGATGCCGGGGAGCTGTTTTTT.